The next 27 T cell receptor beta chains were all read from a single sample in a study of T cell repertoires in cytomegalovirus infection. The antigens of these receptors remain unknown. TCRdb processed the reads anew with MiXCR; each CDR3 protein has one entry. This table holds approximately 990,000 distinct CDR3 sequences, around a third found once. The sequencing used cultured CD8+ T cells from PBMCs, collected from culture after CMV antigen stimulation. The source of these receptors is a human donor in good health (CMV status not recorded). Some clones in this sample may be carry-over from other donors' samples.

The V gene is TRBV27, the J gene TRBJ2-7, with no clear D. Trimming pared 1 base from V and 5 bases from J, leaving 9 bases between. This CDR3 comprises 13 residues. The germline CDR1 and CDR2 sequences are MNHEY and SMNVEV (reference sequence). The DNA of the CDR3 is TGTGCCAGCAGTTTATATAGGGCCGACGAGCAGTACTTC. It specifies CASSLYRADEQYF.

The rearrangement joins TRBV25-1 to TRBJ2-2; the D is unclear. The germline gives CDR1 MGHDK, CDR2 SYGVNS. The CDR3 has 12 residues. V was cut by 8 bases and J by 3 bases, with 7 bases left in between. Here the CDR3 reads CASLLHTGELFF. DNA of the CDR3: TGTGCCAGCTTACTCCACACCGGGGAGCTGTTTTTT.

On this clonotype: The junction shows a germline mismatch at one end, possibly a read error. CDR3 protein: CASSLGQGHVSLF. The CDR3 coding sequence is TGTGCCAGCAGCTTGGGACAGGGGCATGTTTCTCTCTTC. The V and J genes are TRBV7-3 and TRBJ2-1; 10 bases fit TRBD1. The CDR3 has 13 residues. Germline CDR1 SGHTA, CDR2 FQGTGA. Full variable domain (outside the CDR3, taken from reference TRBV7-3 and TRBJ2-1): GAGVSQTPSNKVTEKGKYVELRCDPISGHTALYWYRQSLGQGPEFLIYFQGTGAADDSGLPNDRFFAVRPEGSVSTLKIQRTERGDSAVYLCASSLGQGHVSLFGPGTRLTVL.

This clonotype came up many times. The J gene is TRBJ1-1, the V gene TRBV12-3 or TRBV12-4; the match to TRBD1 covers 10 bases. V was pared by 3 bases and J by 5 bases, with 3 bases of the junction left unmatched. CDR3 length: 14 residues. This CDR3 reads CASSLTGGYTEAFF. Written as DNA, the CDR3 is TGTGCCAGCAGTTTGACAGGGGGCTATACTGAAGCTTTCTTT.

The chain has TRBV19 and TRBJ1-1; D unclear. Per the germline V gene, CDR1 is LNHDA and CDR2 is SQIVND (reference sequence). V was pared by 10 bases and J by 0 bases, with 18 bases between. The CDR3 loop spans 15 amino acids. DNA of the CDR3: TGTGCCAATACACTGGGAGGCAGCTTGAACACTGAAGCTTTCTTT. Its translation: CANTLGGSLNTEAFF.

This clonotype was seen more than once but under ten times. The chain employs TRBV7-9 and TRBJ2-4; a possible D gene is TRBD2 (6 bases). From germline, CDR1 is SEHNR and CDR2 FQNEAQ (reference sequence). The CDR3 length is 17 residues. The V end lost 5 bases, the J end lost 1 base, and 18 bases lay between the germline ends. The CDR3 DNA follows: TGTGCCAGCAGCCCCATTGAGGGAGGCTTTGCCAAAAACATTCAGTACTTC. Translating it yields CASSPIEGGFAKNIQYF.

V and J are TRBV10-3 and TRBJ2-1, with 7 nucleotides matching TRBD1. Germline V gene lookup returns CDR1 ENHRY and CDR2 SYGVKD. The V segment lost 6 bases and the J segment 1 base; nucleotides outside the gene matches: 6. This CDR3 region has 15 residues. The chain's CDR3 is CAIRLDRESYNEQFF. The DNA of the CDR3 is TGTGCCATCAGACTTGACAGGGAATCCTACAATGAGCAGTTCTTC.

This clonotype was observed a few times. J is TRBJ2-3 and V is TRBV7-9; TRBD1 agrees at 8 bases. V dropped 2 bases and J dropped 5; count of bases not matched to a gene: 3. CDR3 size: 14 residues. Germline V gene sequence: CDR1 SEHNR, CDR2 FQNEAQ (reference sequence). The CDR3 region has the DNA TGTGCCAGCAGCTTAAGTACAGGGGGAGATACGCAGTATTTT. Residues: CASSLSTGGDTQYF.

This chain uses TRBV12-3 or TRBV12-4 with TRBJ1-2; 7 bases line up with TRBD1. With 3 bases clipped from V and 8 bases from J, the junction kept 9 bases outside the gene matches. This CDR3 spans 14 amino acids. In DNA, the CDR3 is TGTGCCAGCAGTTTTTGGCTGACAGGGCAGGGCTACACCTTC. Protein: CASSFWLTGQGYTF.

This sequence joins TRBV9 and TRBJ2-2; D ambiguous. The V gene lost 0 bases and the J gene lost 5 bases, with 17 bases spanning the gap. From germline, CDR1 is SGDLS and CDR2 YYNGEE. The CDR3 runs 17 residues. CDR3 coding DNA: TGTGCCAGCAGCGTAGAGGGATCTACCTCCGCGACCGGGGAGCTGTTTTTT. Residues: CASSVEGSTSATGELFF.

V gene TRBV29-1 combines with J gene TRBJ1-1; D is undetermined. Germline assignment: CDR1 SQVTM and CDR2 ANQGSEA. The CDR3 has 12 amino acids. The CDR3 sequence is CSPDPMNTEAFF. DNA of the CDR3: TGCAGTCCTGATCCCATGAACACTGAAGCTTTCTTT.

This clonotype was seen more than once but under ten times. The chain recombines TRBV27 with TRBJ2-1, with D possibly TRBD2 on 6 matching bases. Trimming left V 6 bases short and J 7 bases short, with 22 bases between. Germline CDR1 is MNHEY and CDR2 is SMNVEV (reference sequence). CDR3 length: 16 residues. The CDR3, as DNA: TGTGCCAGCAGCGCCCAATGGGGGACGGGGGTGAATGAGCAGTTCTTC. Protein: CASSAQWGTGVNEQFF.

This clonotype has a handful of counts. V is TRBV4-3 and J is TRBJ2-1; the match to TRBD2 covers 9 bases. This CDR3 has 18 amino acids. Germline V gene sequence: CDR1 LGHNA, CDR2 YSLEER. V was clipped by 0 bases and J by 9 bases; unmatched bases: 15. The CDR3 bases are TGCGCCAGCAGCCAAGAGGAGAGTAGCGGGGGCCTATACGGTGAGCAGTTCTTC. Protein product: CASSQEESSGGLYGEQFF.

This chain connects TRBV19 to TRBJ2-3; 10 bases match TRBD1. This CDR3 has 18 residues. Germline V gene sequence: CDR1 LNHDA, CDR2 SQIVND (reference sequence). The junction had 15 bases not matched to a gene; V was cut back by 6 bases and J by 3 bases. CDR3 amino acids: CASRGDRGRGTRTDTQYF. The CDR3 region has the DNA TGTGCCAGTAGGGGAGACAGGGGGCGAGGGACAAGGACAGATACGCAGTATTTT. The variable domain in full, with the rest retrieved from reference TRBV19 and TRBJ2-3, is DGGITQSPKYLFRKEGQNVTLSCEQNLNHDAMYWYRQDPGQGLRLIYYSQIVNDFQKGDIAEGYSVSREKKESFPLTVTSAQKNPTAFYLCASRGDRGRGTRTDTQYFGPGTRLTVL.

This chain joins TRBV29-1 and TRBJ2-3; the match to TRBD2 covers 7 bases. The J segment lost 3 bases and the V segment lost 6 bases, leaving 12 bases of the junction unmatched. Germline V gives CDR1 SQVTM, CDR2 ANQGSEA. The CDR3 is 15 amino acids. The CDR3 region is CSVINGGSLTDTQYF. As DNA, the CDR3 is TGCAGCGTGATTAACGGGGGGAGTTTGACAGATACGCAGTATTTT.

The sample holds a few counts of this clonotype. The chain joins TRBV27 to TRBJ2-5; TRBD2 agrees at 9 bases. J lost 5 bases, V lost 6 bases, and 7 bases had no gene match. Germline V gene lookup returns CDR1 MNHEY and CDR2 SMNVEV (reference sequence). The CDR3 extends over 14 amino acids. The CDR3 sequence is CASRVLAGLETQYF. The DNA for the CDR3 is TGTGCCAGCAGGGTACTAGCGGGCTTGGAGACCCAGTACTTC.

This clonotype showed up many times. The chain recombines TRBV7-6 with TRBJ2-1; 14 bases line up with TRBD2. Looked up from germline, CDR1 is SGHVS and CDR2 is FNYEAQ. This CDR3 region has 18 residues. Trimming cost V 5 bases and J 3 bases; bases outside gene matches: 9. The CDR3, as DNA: TGTGCCAGCAGCCCGGGGACTAGCGGGGGCCGCCACTACAATGAGCAGTTCTTC. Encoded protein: CASSPGTSGGRHYNEQFF. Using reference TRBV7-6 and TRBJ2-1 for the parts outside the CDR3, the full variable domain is GAGVSQSPRYKVTKRGQDVALRCDPISGHVSLYWYRQALGQGPEFLTYFNYEAQQDKSGLPNDRFSAERPEGSISTLTIQRTEQRDSAMYRCASSPGTSGGRHYNEQFFGPGTRLTVL.

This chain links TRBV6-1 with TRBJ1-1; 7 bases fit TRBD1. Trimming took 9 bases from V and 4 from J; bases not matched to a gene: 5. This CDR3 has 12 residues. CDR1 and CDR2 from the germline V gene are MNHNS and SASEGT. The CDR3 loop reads CASDRVVTEAFF. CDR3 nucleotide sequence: TGTGCCAGTGACAGGGTGGTCACTGAAGCTTTCTTT.

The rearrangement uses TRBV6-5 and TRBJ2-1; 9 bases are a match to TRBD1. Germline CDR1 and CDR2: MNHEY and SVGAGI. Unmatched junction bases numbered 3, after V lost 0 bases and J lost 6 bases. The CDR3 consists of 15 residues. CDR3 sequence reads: CASSYSGQGRNEQFF. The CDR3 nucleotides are TGTGCCAGCAGTTACTCGGGACAGGGTCGCAATGAGCAGTTCTTC.

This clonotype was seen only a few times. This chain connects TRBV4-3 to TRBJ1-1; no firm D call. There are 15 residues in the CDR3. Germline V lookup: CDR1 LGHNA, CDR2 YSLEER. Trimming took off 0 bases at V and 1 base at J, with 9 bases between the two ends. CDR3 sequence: CASSQDSGTNTEAFF. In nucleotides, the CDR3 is TGCGCCAGCAGCCAAGACTCCGGAACGAACACTGAAGCTTTCTTT.

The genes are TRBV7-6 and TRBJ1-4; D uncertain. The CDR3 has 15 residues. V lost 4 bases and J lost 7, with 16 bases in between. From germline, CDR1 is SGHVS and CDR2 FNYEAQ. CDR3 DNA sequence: TGTGCCAGCAGCTCCCCCCGTGGGCGCGGTGAAAAACTGTTTTTT. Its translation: CASSSPRGRGEKLFF.

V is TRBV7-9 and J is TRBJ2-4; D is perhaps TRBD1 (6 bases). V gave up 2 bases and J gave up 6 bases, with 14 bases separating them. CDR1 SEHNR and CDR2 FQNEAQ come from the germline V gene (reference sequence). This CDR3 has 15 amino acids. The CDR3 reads CASSLIRDTPNIQYF. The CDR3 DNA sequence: TGTGCCAGCAGCTTAATCCGGGACACTCCAAACATTCAGTACTTC.

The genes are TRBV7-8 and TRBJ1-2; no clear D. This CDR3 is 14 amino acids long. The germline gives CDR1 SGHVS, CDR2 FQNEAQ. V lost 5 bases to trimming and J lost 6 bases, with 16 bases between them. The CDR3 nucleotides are TGTGCCAGCAGCCCCCCTGTCAGGCCCGATGGCTACACCTTC. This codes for CASSPPVRPDGYTF.

The CDR3 sequence: CASSLELAPSYEQYF. CDR3 sequence (DNA): TGTGCCAGCAGCTTGGAGTTAGCGCCTTCCTACGAGCAGTACTTC. The chain employs TRBV7-2 and TRBJ2-7; possibly TRBD2 for D (5 bases). The V gene lost 3 bases and the J gene lost 1 base, with 13 bases spanning the gap. Germline values: CDR1 SGHTA, CDR2 FQGNSA. The CDR3 totals 15 residues.

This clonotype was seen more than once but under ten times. CDR3 in DNA: TGTGCCAGCAGCCCGACGACAGGGACCAACTATGGCTACACCTTC. Encoded protein: CASSPTTGTNYGYTF. The V gene is TRBV7-6, the J gene TRBJ1-2, with TRBD1 matching 7 bases. Looked up from germline, CDR1 is SGHVS and CDR2 is FNYEAQ. V was pared by 5 bases and J by 2 bases, with 8 bases of the junction left unmatched. The CDR3 is 15 amino acids.

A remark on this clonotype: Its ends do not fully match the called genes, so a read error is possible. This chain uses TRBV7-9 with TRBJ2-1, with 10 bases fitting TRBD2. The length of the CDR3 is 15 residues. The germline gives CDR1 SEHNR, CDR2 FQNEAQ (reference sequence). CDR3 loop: CASTHSGGSYNEQFF. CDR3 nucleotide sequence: TGTGCTAGCACCCATAGCGGGGGGTCCTACAATGAGCAGTTCTTC.

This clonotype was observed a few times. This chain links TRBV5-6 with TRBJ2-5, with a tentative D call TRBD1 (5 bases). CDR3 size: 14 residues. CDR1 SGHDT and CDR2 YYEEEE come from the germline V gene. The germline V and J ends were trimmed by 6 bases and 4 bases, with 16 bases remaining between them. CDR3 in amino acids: CASTTDTYAETQYF. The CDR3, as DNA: TGTGCCAGCACCACGGACACTTACGCAGAGACCCAGTACTTC.